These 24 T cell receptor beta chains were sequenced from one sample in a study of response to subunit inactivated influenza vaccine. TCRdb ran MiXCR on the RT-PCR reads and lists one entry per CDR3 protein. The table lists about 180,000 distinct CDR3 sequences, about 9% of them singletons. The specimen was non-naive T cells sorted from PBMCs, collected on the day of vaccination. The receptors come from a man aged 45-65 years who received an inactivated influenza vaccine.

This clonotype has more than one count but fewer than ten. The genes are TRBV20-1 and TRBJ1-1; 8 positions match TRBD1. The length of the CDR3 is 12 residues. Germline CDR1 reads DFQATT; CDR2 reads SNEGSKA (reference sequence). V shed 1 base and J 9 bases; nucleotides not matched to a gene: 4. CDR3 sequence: CSARGDRLKAFF. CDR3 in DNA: TGCAGTGCTAGAGGGGACAGGTTGAAAGCTTTCTTT.

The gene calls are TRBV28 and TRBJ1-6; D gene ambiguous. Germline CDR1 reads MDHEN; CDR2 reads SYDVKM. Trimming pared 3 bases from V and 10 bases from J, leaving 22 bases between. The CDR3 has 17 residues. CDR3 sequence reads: CASSLIGLDSGLSPLHF. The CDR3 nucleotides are TGTGCCAGCAGTTTGATAGGGCTCGATTCCGGCCTGTCACCCCTCCACTTT.

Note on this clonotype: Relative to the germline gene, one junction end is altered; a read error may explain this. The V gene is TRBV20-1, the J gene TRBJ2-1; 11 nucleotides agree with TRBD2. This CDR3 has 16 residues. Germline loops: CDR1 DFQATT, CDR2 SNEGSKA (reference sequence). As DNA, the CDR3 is TGCAGTGCTAGCTTGGGACTAGCGGCACTTAGGGATGAGCAGCTCTTC. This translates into CSASLGLAALRDEQLF.

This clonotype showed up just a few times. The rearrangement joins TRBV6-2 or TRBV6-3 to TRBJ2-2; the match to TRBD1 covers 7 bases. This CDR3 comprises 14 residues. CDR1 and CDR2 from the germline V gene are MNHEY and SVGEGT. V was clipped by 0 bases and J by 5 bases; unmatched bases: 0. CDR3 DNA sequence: TGTGCCAGCAGTTACTCGACAGGGACCGGGGAGCTGTTTTTT. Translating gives CASSYSTGTGELFF.

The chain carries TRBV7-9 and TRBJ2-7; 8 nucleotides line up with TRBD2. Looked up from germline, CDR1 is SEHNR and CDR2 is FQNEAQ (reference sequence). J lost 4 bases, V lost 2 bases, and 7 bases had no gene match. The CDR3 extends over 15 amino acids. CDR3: CASSLLPGGRYEQYF. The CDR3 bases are TGTGCCAGCAGCTTACTACCGGGAGGGCGATACGAGCAGTACTTC.

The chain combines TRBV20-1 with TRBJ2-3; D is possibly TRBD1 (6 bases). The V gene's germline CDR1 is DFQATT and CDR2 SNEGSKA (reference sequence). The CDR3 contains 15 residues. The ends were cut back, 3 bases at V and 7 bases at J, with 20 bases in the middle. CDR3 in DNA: TGCAGTGCTAGTCCCCCGACAGGTCTTTTAAATACGCAGTATTTT. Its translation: CSASPPTGLLNTQYF.

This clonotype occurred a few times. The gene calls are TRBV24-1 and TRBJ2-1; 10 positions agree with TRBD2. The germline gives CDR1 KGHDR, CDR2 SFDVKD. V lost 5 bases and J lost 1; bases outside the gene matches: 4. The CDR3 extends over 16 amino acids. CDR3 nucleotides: TGTGCCACCAGTGTCCCTAGCGGGGGATCCTACAATGAGCAGTTCTTC. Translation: CATSVPSGGSYNEQFF.

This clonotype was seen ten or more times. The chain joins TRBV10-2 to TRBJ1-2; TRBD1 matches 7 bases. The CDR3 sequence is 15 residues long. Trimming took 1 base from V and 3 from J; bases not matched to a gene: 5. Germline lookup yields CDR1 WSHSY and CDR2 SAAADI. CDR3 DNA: TGCGCCAGCAGTGAGTACCGACAGGGAGACTATGGCTACACCTTC. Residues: CASSEYRQGDYGYTF.

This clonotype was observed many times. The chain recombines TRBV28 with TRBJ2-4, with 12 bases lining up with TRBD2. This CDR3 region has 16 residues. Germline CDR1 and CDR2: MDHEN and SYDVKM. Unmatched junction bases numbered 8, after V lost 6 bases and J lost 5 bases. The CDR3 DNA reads TGTGCCAGCAGCATTCTAGCGGGAGGGCCGGAAAACATTCAGTACTTC. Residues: CASSILAGGPENIQYF.

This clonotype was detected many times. CDR3 in amino acids: CASSRLAGSPLTDTQYF. The CDR3 bases are TGTGCCAGCAGTAGACTAGCGGGGTCACCCCTCACAGATACGCAGTATTTT. This chain connects TRBV27 to TRBJ2-3, with 11 bases lining up with TRBD2. This CDR3 contains 17 residues. The germline V gene has CDR1 MNHEY and CDR2 SMNVEV (reference sequence). V was pared by 5 bases and J by 2 bases, with 9 bases of the junction left unmatched.

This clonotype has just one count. The CDR3 sequence: CASRMSRNQPQHF. CDR3 nucleotides: TGTGCCAGCAGGATGAGTCGCAATCAGCCCCAGCATTTT. The J gene is TRBJ1-5, the V gene TRBV6-1, with D hard to call. From germline, CDR1 is MNHNS and CDR2 SASEGT. Trimming cost V 6 bases and J 2 bases, with 8 bases left between them. There are 13 residues in the CDR3.

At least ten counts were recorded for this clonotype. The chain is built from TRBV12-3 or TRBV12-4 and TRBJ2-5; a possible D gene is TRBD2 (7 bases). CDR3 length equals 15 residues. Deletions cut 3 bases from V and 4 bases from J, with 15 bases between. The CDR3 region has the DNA TGTGCCAGCAGTTTCGGTGGACTAGGGGGAGAGACCCAGTACTTC. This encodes CASSFGGLGGETQYF.

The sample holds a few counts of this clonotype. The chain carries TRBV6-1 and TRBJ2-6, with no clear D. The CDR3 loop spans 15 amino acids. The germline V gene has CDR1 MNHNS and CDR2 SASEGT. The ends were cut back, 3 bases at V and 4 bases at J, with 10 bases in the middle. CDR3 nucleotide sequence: TGTGCCAGCAGTGAGTCCGAACCCGGGGCCAACGTCCTGACTTTC. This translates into CASSESEPGANVLTF.

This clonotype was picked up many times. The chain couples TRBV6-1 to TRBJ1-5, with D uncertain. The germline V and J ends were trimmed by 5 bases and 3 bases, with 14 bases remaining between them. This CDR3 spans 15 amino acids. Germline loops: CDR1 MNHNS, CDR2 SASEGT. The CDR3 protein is CASSQVRANNQPQHF. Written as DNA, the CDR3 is TGTGCCAGCAGTCAGGTCCGGGCGAACAATCAGCCCCAGCATTTT.

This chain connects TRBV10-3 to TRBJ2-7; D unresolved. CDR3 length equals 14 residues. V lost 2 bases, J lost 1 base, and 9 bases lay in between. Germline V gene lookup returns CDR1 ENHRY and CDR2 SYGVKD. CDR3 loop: CAISEPFSSYEQYF. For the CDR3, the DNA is TGTGCCATCAGTGAGCCCTTTAGTTCCTACGAGCAGTACTTC.

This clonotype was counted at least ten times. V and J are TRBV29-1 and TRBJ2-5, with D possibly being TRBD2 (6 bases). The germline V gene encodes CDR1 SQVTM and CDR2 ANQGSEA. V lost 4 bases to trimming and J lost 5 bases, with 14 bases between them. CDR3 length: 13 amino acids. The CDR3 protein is CSVGAGGMETQYF. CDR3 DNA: TGCAGCGTTGGAGCTGGGGGGATGGAGACCCAGTACTTC.

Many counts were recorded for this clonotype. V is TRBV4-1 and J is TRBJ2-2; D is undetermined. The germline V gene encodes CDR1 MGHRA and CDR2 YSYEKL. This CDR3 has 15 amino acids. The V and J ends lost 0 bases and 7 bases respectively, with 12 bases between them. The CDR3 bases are TGCGCCAGCAGCCAAGAAGCTGGGGTTGGCGGGGAGCTGTTTTTT. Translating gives CASSQEAGVGGELFF.

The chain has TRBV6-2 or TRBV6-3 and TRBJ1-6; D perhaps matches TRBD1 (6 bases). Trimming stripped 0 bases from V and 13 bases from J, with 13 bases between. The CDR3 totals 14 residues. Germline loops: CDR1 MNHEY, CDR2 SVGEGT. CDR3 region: CASSYSGGTSPLHF. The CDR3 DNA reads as TGTGCCAGCAGTTACTCTGGGGGCACGTCCCCCCTCCACTTT.

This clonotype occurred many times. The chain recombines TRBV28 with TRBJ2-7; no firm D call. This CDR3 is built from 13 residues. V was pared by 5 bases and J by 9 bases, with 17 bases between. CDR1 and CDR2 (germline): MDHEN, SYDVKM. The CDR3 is CASSRSTLPRQYF. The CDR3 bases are TGTGCCAGCAGTCGATCGACTCTACCAAGGCAGTACTTC. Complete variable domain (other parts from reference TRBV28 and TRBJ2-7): DVKVTQSSRYLVKRTGEKVFLECVQDMDHENMFWYRQDPGLGLRLIYFSYDVKMKEKGDIPEGYSVSREKKERFSLILESASTNQTSMYLCASSRSTLPRQYFGPGTRLTVT.

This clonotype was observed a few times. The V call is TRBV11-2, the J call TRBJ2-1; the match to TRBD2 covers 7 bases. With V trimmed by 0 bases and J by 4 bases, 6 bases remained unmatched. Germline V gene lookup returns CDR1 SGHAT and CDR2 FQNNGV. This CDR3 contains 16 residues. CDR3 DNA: TGTGCCAGCAGCTTAGAGAGACTAGCCCGGTACAATGAGCAGTTCTTC. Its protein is CASSLERLARYNEQFF.

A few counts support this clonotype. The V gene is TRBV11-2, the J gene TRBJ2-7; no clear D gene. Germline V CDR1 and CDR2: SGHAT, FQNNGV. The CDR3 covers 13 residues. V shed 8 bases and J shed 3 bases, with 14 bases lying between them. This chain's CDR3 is CASGVAEYYEQYF. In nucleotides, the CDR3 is TGTGCCAGCGGGGTGGCCGAGTACTACGAGCAGTACTTC.

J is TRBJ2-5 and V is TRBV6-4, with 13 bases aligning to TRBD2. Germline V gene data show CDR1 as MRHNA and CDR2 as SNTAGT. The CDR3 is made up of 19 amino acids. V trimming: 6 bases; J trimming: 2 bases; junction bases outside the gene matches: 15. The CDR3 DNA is TGTGCCAGCAGGGCCTCAACGGGACTAGCGGGATTTGTACAAGAGACCCAGTACTTC. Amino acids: CASRASTGLAGFVQETQYF.

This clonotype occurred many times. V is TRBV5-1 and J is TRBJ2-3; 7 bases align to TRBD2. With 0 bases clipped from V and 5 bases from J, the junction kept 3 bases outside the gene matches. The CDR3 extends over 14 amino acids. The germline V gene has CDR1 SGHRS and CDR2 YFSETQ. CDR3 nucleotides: TGCGCCAGCAGCTTGGTCGTAGCGGGAGATACGCAGTATTTT. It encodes CASSLVVAGDTQYF. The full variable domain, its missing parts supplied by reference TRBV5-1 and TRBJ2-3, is KAGVTQTPRYLIKTRGQQVTLSCSPISGHRSVSWYQQTPGQGLQFLFEYFSETQRNKGNFPGRFSGRQFSNSRSEMNVSTLELGDSALYLCASSLVVAGDTQYFGPGTRLTVL.

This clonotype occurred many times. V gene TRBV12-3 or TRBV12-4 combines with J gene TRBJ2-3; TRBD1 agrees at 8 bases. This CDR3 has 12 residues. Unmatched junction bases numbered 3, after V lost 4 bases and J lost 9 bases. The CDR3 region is CASSSRQGTQYF. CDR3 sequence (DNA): TGTGCCAGCAGTTCACGACAGGGGACGCAGTATTTT.